In its sample, the clone carrying this T cell receptor (beta chain) was seen many times. Its antigen is unidentified. The source of the sample is a study of blood T cells in healthy people across ages. Notes on the study in general: Both higher diversity and more naive CD4+ cells marked long-lived donors when set against aged donors.

Combining a sample-barcoded 5' primer with a J-beta primer mix, a second PCR ran for roughly 6 to 12 cycles. Template switching added a 12-random-nucleotide identifier to every cDNA molecule. TCRdb itself ran the 5' RACE reads through MiXCR, one entry per CDR3 protein. This sample carries hundreds of thousands of distinct CDR3 sequences, 29% of them seen once, and the ten largest clones take around a sixth. The CDR3 is 17 residues long. Germline CDR1 SGDLS, CDR2 YYNGEE. J lost 2 bases, V lost 0 bases, and 6 bases had no gene match. Total RNA was isolated from each sample in quantities of at least 5 micrograms.

The TCR originated in a woman of 80 years or more in good health. This chain links TRBV9 with TRBJ2-3; 10 nucleotides align to TRBD1. Sequenced: blood. The CDR3 protein is CASSVEGQGWATDTQYF. The CDR3 DNA is TGTGCCAGCAGCGTAGAGGGACAGGGGTGGGCCACAGATACGCAGTATTTT.